This T cell receptor beta chain was identified during a study of T cell clusters in autoimmune cytopenias. TRB was amplified by touch-down multiplex PCR, primer pools A and B combined. TCRdb processed the multiplex PCR reads again and assigns one entry to each CDR3 protein, with no DNA. This sample lists several thousand distinct CDR3 sequences; its ten largest clones have around 32%. TRB amplification used roughly 250 ng of peripheral blood genomic DNA. A word on this clonotype: The antigen is undetermined.

Germline assignment: CDR1 MNHEY and CDR2 SMNVEV (reference sequence). This CDR3 region has 18 residues. Whole-study findings and limits: TRB repertoire shifts in secondary cytopenia and chronic lymphocytic leukemia mostly reflected lymphoma, not autoimmunity. Healthy donors had roughly 3.3-fold more exclusive TRB clusters than active autoimmune hepatitis patients.

These records were also assigned to another study, of T cell repertoires in aging, cancer and after chemotherapy. That paper states: Age-matched healthy donors had significantly more diverse, less clonal blood TCR repertoires than untreated cancer patients. Healthy donors lost TCR diversity with age mainly through richness, cancer patients through richness and evenness.

The chain combines TRBV27 with TRBJ2-5; the D call from TCRdb, TRBD2, cannot be confirmed without DNA. The sequence came from a human donor with an autoimmune cytopenia or autoimmune hepatitis (not recorded which). Specimen: peripheral blood. CDR3 protein: CASSLGTSGRASKETQYF.